What follows describes a single TCR beta chain. The germline V gene encodes CDR1 LGHDT and CDR2 YNNKEL (reference sequence). The CDR3 sequence is 16 residues long. V lost 1 base and J lost 1, with 13 bases in between. These data originate in a study of blood T cell repertoires in COVID-19. Sequencing used immunoSEQ multiplex PCR; TCRdb keeps in-frame clones, though not all of them. The sample has around 140,000 clones; around 90% are singletons. The origin of this receptor is a woman aged 50 to 65 with acute or convalescent COVID-19. Input material: peripheral blood. V and J are TRBV3-1 (or the pseudogene TRBV3-2) and TRBJ1-1, with D unclear. The CDR3 region has the DNA TGTGCCAGCAGCCAAGCATTTCGGCGGCAGAACACTGAAGCTTTCTTT. The encoded protein is CASSQAFRRQNTEAFF.